This T cell receptor beta chain was found in a study of blood T cells in healthy people across ages. Study-level points and caveats: Total diversity from one million sequenced T cells was likely underestimated. TCR beta diversity, measured per million T cells, fell in a roughly linear way with age.

This clonotype was seen a few times. The antigen remains unidentified. Each individual donor underwent a draw of about 11 milliliters of peripheral blood. A second PCR, run for roughly 7 to 11 cycles, used a sample-barcoded 5' primer plus a J-beta primer mix. Tagging of each cDNA molecule was performed by a template-switch adaptor with 12 random nucleotides. One entry per CDR3 protein, called by TCRdb with MiXCR from the 5' RACE reads. Of hundreds of thousands of distinct CDR3 sequences in the sample, 45% to 50% were seen once. Germline V lookup: CDR1 SNHLY, CDR2 FYNNEI. The CDR3 is made up of 13 amino acids. The V end lost 4 bases, the J end lost 3 bases, and 9 bases lay between the germline ends.

The chain uses TRBV2 and TRBJ2-5; D is tentatively TRBD1 or TRBD2 (6 bases each). The receptor was isolated from a woman aged 60-70 years in good health. Sequencing was performed on blood. Here the CDR3 DNA reads TGTGCCAGCAGTGCGGGGGCCGAAGAGACCCAGTACTTC. Its translation is CASSAGAEETQYF.